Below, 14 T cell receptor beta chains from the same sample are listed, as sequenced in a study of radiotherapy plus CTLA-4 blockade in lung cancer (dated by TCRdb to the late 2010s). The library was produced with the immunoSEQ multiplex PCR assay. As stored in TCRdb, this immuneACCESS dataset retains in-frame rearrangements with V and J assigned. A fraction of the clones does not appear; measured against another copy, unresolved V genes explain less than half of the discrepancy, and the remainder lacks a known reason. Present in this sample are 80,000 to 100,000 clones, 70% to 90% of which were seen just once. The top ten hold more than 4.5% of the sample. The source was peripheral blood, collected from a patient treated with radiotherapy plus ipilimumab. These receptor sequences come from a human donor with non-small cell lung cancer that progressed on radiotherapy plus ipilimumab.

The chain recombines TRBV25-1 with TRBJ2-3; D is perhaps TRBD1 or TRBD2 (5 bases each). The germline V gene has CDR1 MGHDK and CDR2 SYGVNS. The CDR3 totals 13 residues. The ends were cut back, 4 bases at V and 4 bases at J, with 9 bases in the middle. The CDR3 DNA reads TGTGCCAGCAGTGGGGGGAAACCAGATACGCAGTATTTT. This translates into CASSGGKPDTQYF.

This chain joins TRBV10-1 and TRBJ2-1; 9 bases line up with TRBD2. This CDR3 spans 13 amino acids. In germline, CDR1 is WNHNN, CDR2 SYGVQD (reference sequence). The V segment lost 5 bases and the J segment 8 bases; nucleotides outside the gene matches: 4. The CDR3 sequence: CASSPGLAYEQFF. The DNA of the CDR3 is TGCGCCAGCAGTCCGGGACTAGCATATGAGCAGTTCTTC.

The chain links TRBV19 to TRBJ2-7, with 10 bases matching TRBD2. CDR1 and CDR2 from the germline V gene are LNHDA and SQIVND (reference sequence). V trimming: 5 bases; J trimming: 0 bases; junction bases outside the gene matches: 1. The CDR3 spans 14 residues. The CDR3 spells CASSPSGSSYEQYF. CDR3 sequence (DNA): TGTGCCAGTAGTCCTAGCGGGAGCTCCTACGAGCAGTACTTC.

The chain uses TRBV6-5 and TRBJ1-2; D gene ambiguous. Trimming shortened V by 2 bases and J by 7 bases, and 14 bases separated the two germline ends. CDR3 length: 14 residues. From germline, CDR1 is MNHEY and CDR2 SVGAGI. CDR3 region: CASSYIPESGGYTF. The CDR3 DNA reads TGTGCCAGCAGTTACATACCGGAGTCGGGTGGCTACACCTTC.

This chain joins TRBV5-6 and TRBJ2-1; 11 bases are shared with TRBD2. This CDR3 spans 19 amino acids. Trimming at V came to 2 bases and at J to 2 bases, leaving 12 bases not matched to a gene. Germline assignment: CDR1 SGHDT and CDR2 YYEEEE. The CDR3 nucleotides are TGTGCCAGCAGCTTTGGGACTAGCGGTCGCGTCATAGCCTACAATGAGCAGTTCTTC. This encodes CASSFGTSGRVIAYNEQFF.

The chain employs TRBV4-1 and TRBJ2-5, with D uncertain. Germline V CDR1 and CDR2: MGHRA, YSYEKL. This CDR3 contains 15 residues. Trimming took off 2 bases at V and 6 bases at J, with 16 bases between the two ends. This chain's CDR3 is CASSQIGVGAKTQYF. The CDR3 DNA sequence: TGCGCCAGCAGCCAAATAGGAGTCGGAGCAAAGACCCAGTACTTC.

The CDR3 is CASITFEAGREKLFF. CDR3 nucleotides: TGTGCCAGCATCACCTTCGAGGCGGGTCGTGAAAAACTGTTTTTT. J is TRBJ1-4 and V is TRBV2; no reliable D call. The V gene's germline CDR1 is SNHLY and CDR2 FYNNEI. The length of the CDR3 is 15 residues. The germline V and J ends were trimmed by 7 bases and 7 bases, with 19 bases remaining between them.

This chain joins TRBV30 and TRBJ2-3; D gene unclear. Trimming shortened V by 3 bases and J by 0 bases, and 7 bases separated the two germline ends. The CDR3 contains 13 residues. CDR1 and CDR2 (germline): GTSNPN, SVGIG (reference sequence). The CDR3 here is CAWSTTSTDTQYF. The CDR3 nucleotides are TGTGCCTGGAGCACTACCAGCACAGATACGCAGTATTTT. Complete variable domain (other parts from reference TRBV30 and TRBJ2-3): SQTIHQWPATLVQPVGSPLSLECTVEGTSNPNLYWYRQAAGRGLQLLFYSVGIGQISSEVPQNLSASRPQDRQFILSSKKLLLSDSGFYLCAWSTTSTDTQYFGPGTRLTVL.

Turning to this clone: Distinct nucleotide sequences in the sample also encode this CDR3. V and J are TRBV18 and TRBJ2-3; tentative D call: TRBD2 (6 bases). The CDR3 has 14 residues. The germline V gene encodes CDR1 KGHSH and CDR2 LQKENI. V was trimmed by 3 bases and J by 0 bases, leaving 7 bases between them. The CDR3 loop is CASSPGGSTDTQYF. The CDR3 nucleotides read TGTGCCAGCTCACCTGGAGGGAGCACAGATACGCAGTATTTT.

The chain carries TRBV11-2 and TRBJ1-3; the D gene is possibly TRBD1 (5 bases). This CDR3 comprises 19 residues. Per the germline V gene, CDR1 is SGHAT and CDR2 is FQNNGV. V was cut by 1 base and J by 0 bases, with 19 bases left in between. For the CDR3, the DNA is TGTGCCAGCAGCTTAGGGGGGGGGAGACTCTCCCCCTCTGGAAACACCATATATTTT. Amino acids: CASSLGGGRLSPSGNTIYF. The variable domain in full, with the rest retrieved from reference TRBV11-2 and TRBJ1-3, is EAGVAQSPRYKIIEKRQSVAFWCNPISGHATLYWYQQILGQGPKLLIQFQNNGVVDDSQLPKDRFSAERLKGVDSTLKIQPAKLEDSAVYLCASSLGGGRLSPSGNTIYFGEGSWLTVV.

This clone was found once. CDR3 sequence reads: CSANRDTQYF. CDR3 coding DNA: TGCAGTGCTAACCGGGATACGCAGTATTTT. The V gene is TRBV20-1, the J gene TRBJ2-3, with no clear D. The germline V gene has CDR1 DFQATT and CDR2 SNEGSKA (reference sequence). The length of the CDR3 is 10 residues. The V and J ends lost 4 bases and 6 bases respectively, with 5 bases between them.

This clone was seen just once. This CDR3 reads CASRQSPRSSYEQYF. The CDR3 DNA reads as TGTGCCAGCCGTCAGAGCCCCAGGAGCTCCTACGAGCAGTACTTC. The chain employs TRBV2 and TRBJ2-7; D uncertain. The CDR3 sequence is 15 residues long. Germline assignment: CDR1 SNHLY and CDR2 FYNNEI. V was trimmed by 8 bases and J by 0 bases, leaving 17 bases between them.

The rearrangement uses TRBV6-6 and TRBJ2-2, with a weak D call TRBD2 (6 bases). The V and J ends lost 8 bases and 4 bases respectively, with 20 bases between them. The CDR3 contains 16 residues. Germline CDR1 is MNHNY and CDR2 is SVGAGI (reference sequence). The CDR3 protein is CASHSQPSAGTGELFF. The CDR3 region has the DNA TGTGCCAGCCACTCCCAGCCTAGCGCGGGCACCGGGGAGCTGTTTTTT.

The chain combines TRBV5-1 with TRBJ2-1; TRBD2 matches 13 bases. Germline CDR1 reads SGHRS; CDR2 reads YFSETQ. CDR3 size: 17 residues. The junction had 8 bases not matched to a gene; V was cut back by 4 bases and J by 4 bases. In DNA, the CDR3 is TGCGCCAGCAGCACCCGGACTAGCGGGAGTTGGTACAATGAGCAGTTCTTC. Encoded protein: CASSTRTSGSWYNEQFF. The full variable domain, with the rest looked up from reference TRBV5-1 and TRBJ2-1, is KAGVTQTPRYLIKTRGQQVTLSCSPISGHRSVSWYQQTPGQGLQFLFEYFSETQRNKGNFPGRFSGRQFSNSRSEMNVSTLELGDSALYLCASSTRTSGSWYNEQFFGPGTRLTVL.